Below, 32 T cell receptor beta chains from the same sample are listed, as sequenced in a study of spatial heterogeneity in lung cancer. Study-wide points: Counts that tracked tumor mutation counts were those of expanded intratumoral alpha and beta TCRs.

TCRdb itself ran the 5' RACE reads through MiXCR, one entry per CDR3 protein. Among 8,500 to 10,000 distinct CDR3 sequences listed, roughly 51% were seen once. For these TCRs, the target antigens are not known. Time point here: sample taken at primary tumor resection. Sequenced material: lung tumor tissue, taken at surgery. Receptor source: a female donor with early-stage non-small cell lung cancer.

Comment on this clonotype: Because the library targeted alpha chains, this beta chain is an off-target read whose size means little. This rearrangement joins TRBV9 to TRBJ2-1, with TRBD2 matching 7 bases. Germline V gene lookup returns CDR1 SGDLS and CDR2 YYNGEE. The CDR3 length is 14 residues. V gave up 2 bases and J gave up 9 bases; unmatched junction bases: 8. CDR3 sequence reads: CASSVGQRGFEQFF. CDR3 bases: TGTGCCAGCAGCGTCGGGCAGCGGGGATTTGAGCAGTTCTTC. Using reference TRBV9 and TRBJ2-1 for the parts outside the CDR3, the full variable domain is DSGVTQTPKHLITATGQRVTLRCSPRSGDLSVYWYQQSLDQGLQFLIQYYNGEERAKGNILERFSAQQFPDLHSELNLSSLELGDSALYFCASSVGQRGFEQFFGPGTRLTVL.

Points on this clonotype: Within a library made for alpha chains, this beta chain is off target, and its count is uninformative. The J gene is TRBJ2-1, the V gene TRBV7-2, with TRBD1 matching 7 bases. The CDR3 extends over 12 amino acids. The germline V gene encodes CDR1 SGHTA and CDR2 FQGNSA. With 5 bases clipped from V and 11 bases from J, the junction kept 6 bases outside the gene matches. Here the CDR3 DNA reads TGTGCCAGCAGCCGCAGGACAGGACAGCAGTTCTTC. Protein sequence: CASSRRTGQQFF.

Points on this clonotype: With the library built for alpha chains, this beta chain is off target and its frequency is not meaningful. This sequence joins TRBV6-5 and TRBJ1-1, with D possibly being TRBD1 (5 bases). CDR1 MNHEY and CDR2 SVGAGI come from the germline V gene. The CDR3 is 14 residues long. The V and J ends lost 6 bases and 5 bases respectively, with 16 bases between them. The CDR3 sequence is CASSRGDVMTEAFF. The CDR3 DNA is TGTGCCAGCAGCCGGGGGGACGTTATGACTGAAGCTTTCTTT.

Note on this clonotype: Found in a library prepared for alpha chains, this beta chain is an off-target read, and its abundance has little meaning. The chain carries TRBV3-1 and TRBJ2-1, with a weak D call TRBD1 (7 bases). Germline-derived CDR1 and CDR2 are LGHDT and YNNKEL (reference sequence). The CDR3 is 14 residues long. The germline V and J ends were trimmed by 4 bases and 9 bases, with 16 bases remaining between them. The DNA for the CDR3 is TGTGCCAGCAGCCGCCTCAGGGGGGCGGGTGAGCAGTTCTTC. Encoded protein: CASSRLRGAGEQFF.

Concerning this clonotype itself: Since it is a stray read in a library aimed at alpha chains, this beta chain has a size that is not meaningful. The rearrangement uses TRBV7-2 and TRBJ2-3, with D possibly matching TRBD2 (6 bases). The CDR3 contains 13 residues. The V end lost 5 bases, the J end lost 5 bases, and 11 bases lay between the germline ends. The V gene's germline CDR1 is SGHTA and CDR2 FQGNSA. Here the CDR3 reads CASSPDYRDTQYF. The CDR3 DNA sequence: TGTGCCAGCAGCCCGGACTATCGAGATACGCAGTATTTT.

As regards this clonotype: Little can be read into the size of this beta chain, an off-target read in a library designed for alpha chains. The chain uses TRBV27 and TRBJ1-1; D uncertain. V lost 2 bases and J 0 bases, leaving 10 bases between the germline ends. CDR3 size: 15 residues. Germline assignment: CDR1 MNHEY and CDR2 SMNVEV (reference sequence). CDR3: CASSLGSLMNTEAFF. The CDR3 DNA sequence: TGTGCCAGCAGTTTAGGCAGCCTCATGAACACTGAAGCTTTCTTT.

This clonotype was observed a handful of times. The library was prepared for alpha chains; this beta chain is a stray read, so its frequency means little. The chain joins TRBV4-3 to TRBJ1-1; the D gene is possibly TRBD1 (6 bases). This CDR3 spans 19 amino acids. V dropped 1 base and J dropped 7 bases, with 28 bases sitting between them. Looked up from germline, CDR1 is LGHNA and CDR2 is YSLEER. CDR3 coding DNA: TGCGCCAGCAGCCAAGGTCCCGGACAGCCCGAAAGAGGTTGGGGTGAAGCTTTCTTT. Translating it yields CASSQGPGQPERGWGEAFF.

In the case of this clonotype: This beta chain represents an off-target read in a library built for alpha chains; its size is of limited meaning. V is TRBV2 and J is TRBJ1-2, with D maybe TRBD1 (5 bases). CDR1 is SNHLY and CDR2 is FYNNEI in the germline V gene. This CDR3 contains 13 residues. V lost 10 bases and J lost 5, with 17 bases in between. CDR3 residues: CAIKAVGQYGYTF. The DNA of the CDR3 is TGTGCCATCAAAGCGGTTGGACAATATGGCTACACCTTC.

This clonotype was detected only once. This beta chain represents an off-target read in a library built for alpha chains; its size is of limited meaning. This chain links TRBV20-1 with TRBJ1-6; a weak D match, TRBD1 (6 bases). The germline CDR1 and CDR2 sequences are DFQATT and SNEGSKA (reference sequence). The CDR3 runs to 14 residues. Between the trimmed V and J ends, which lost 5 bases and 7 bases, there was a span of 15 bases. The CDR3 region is CSARLRGGNSPLHF. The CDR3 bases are TGCAGTGCTCGTCTCAGGGGTGGAAATTCACCCCTCCACTTT.

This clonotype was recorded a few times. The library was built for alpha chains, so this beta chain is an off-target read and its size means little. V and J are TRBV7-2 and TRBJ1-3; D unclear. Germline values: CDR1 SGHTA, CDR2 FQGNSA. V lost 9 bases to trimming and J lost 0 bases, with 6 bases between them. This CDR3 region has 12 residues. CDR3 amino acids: CASPYSGNTIYF. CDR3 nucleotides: TGTGCCAGTCCCTACTCTGGAAACACCATATATTTT.

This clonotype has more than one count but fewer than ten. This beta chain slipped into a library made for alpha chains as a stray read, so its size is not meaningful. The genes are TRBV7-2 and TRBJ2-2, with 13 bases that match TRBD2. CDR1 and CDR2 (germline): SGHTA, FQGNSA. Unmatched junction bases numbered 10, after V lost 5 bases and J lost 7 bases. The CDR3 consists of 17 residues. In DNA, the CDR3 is TGTGCCAGCAGCCTCCCCGGGACTAGCGGGGTTCGCGGGGAGCTGTTTTTT. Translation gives CASSLPGTSGVRGELFF.

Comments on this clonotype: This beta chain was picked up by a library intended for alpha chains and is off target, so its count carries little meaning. CDR3 nucleotide sequence: TGTGCCAGCAGGGGAGTGGAGAGCTTTAACACAGATACGCAGTATTTT. It codes for CASRGVESFNTDTQYF. This chain links TRBV28 with TRBJ2-3, with a weak D call TRBD2 (5 bases). CDR3 length: 16 amino acids. Germline assignment: CDR1 MDHEN and CDR2 SYDVKM. V lost 6 bases and J lost 2, with 18 bases in between.

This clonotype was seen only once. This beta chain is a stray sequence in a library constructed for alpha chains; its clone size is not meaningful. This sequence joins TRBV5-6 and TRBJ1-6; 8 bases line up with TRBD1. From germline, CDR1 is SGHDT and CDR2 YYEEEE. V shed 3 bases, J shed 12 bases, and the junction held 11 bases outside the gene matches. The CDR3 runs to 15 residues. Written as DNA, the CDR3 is TGTGCCAGCAGCTACCGGGACAGGCCGATTCTACCCCTCCACTTT. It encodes CASSYRDRPILPLHF.

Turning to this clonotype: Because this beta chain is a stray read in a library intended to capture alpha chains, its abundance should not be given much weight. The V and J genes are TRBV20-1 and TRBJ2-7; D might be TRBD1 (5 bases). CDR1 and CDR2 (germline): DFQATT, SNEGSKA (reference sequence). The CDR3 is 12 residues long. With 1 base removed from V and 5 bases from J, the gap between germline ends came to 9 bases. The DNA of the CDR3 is TGCAGTGCTAGAGGGAGACAGCACGAGCAGTACTTC. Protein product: CSARGRQHEQYF.

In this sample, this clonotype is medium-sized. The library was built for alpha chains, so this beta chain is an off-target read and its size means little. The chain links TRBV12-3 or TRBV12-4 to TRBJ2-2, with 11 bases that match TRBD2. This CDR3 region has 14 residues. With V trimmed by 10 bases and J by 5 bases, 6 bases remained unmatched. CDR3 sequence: CAISASGGTGELFF. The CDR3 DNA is TGTGCCATCTCGGCTAGCGGGGGGACCGGGGAGCTGTTTTTT.

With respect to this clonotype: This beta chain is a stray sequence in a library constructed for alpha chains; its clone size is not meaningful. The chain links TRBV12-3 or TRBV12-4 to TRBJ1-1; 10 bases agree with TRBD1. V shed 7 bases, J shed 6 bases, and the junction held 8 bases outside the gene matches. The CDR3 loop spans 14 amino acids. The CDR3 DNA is TGTGCCAGCAATCGACAGGGGGCCGGGTCTGAAGCTTTCTTT. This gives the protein CASNRQGAGSEAFF.

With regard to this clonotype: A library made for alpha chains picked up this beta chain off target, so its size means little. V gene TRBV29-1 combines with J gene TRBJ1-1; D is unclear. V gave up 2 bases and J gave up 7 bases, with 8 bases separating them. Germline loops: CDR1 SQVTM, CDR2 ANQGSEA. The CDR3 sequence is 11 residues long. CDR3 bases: TGCAGCGTTGAACTTGGGAATGAAGCTTTCTTT. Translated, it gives CSVELGNEAFF. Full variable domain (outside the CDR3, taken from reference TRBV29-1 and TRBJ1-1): SAVISQKPSRDICQRGTSLTIQCQVDSQVTMMFWYRQQPGQSLTLIATANQGSEATYESGFVIDKFPISRPNLTFSTLTVSNMSPEDSSIYLCSVELGNEAFFGQGTRLTVV.

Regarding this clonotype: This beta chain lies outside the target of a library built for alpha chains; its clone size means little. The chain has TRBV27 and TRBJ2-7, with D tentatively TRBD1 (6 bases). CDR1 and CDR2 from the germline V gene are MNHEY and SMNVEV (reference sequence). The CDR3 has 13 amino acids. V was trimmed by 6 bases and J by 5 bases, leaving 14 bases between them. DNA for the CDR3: TGTGCCAGCAGACGGACAGCCGCCCACGAGCAGTACTTC. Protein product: CASRRTAAHEQYF.

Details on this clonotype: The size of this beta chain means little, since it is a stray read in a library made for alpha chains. This CDR3 is CASSSGLRGTDTQYF. CDR3 sequence (DNA): TGCGCCAGCAGCTCGGGACTACGGGGCACAGATACGCAGTATTTT. This chain links TRBV5-1 with TRBJ2-3; 7 bases match TRBD2. The germline CDR1 and CDR2 sequences are SGHRS and YFSETQ. This CDR3 is 15 amino acids long. Germline trimming cut 3 bases from V and 1 base from J; bases unmatched to any gene: 5.

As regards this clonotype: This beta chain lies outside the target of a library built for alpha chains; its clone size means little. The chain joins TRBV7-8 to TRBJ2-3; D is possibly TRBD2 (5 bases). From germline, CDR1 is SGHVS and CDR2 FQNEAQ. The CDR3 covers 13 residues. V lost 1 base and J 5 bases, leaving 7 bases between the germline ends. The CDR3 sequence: CASSLDRGDTQYF. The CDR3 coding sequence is TGTGCCAGCAGCTTAGACCGGGGAGATACGCAGTATTTT. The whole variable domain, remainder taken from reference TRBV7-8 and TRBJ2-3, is GAGVSQSPRYKVAKRGQDVALRCDPISGHVSLFWYQQALGQGPEFLTYFQNEAQLDKSGLPSDRFFAERPEGSVSTLKIQRTQQEDSAVYLCASSLDRGDTQYFGPGTRLTVL.

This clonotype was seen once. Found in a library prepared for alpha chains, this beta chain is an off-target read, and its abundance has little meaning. DNA of the CDR3: TGCAGCGTTGTTTCCAGGGTTATTACTGAAGCTTTCTTT. It is translated as CSVVSRVITEAFF. The chain combines TRBV29-1 with TRBJ1-1; TRBD1 is a possible D gene (5 bases). Germline V gene sequence: CDR1 SQVTM, CDR2 ANQGSEA. CDR3 length: 13 amino acids. The V end lost 4 bases, the J end lost 5 bases, and 14 bases lay between the germline ends.

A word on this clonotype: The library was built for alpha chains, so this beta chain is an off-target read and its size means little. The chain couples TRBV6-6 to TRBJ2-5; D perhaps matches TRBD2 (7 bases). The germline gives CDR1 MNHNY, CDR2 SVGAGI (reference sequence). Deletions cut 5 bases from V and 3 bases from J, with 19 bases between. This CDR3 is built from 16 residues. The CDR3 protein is CASSRGAGTMKETQYF. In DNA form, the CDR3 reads TGTGCCAGCAGTCGGGGGGCCGGGACAATGAAAGAGACCCAGTACTTC.

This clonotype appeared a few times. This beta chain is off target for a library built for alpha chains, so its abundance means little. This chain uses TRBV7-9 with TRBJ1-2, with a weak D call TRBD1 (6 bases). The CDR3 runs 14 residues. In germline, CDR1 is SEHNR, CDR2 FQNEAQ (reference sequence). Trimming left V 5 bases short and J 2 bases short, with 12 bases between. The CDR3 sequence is CASSLGQSNYGYTF. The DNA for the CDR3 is TGTGCCAGCAGCCTAGGACAGTCAAACTATGGCTACACCTTC. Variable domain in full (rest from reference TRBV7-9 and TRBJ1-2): DTGVSQNPRHKITKRGQNVTFRCDPISEHNRLYWYRQTLGQGPEFLTYFQNEAQLEKSRLLSDRFSAERPKGSFSTLEIQRTEQGDSAMYLCASSLGQSNYGYTFGSGTRLTVV.

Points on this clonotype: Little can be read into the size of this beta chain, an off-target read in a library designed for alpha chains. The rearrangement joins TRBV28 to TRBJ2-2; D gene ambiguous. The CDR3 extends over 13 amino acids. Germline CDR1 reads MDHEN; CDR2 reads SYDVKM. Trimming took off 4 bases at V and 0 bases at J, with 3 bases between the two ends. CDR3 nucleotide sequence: TGTGCCAGCAGTTGGCCGAACACCGGGGAGCTGTTTTTT. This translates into CASSWPNTGELFF.

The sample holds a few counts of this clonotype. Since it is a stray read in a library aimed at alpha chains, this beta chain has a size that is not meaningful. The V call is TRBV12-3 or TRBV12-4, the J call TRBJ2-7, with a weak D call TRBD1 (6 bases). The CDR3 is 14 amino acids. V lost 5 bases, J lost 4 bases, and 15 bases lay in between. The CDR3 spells CASSPDRSRYEQYF. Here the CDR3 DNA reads TGTGCCAGCAGTCCCGACAGGAGCCGGTACGAGCAGTACTTC.

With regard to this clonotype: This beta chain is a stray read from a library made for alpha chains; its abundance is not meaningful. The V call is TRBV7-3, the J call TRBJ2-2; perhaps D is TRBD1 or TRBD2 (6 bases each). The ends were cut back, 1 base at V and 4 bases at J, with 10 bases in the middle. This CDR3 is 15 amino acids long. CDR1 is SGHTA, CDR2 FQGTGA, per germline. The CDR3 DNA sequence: TGTGCCAGCAGCTTAAGGGGGGCTGGCACCGGGGAGCTGTTTTTT. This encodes CASSLRGAGTGELFF.

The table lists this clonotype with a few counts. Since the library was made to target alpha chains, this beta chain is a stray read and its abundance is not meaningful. Here the CDR3 reads CASSVRGGSDEQFF. The CDR3, as DNA: TGTGCCAGCAGTGTTAGGGGAGGAAGTGATGAGCAGTTCTTC. This chain connects TRBV2 to TRBJ2-1, with D perhaps matching TRBD2 (6 bases). Germline V lookup: CDR1 SNHLY, CDR2 FYNNEI. Trimming removed 4 bases from V and 8 bases from J, with 15 bases in between. The CDR3 runs to 14 residues.

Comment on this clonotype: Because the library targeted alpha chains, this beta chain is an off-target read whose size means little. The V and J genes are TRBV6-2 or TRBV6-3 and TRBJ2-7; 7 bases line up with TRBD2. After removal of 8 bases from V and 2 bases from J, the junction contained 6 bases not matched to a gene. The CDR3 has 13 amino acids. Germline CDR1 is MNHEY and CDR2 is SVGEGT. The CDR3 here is CASAAGLTYEQYF. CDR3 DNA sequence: TGTGCCAGCGCAGCGGGGCTTACCTACGAGCAGTACTTC.

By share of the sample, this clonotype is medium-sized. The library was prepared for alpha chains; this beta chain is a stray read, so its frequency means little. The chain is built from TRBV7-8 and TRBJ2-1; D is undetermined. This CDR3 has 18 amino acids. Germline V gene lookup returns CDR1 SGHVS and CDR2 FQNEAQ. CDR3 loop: CASSSGLGLGSSYNEQFF. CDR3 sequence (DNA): TGTGCATCGAGTTCGGGTCTGGGGTTGGGAAGCTCCTACAATGAGCAGTTCTTC.

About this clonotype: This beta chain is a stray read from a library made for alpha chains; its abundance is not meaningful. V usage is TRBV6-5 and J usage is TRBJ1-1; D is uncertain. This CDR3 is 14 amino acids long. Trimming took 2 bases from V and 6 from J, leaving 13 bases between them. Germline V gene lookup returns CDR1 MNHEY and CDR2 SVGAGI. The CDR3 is CASSYVRAGPEAFF. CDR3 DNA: TGTGCCAGCAGTTACGTACGAGCCGGCCCTGAAGCTTTCTTT.

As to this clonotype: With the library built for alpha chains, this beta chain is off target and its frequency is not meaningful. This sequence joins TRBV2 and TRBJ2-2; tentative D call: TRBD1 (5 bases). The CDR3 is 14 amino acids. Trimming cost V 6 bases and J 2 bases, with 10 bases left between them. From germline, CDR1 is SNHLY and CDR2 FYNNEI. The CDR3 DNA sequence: TGTGCCAGCAGGTCACAGGTTAACACCGGGGAGCTGTTTTTT. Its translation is CASRSQVNTGELFF.

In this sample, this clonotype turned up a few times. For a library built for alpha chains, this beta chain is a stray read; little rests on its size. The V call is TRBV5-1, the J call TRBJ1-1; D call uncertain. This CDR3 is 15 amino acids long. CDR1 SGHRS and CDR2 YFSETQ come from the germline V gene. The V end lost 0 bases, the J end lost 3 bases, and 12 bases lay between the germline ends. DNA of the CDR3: TGCGCCAGCAGCTTGGACCCTGCTGGTTACACTGAAGCTTTCTTT. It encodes CASSLDPAGYTEAFF.